The sequence of this T cell receptor beta chain was determined in a study of shared clonotypes between healthy human individuals. TCRdb keeps only in-frame clones here, not all; method: immunoSEQ multiplex PCR. The data hold roughly 2 million clones, with about 95% observed a single time. Positive CCR7 selection of CD45RO-negative cells yielded the naive CD8 cells, and terminally differentiated effector memory CD45RA+ cells were excluded. The TCR comes from a man aged 18 to 30 in good health. The sample consisted of naive CD8+ T cells sorted from blood.

CDR3 nucleotides: TGTGCCAGCAGTTTATCTAACAGGGTACGTGGAAACACCATATATTTT. This codes for CASSLSNRVRGNTIYF. The rearrangement links TRBV28 to TRBJ1-3; a weak D match, TRBD1 (6 bases). The V end was cut by 1 base, the J end by 3 bases, with 13 bases between. This CDR3 has 16 residues. Germline values: CDR1 MDHEN, CDR2 SYDVKM.